Listed below are T cell receptor beta chains from one sample, sequenced in a study of cytotoxic CD8 clonotypes in ibrutinib-treated CLL. Clones were read by immunoSEQ multiplex PCR, and TCRdb kept only the in-frame ones, dropping some. This table holds 250,000 to 350,000 clones, around 76% found once. Here the sequenced sample was PBMCs, taken at disease progression, from a patient treated with ibrutinib. Receptor source: a human donor with chronic lymphocytic leukemia. The CDR3 runs from the conserved cysteine through the conserved F or W. Fields, in order: CDR3 length, clone size, V gene, D gene, J gene, CDR3 DNA, CDR3 protein. A D gene is named only where the DNA matches it firmly. Some rows mark clone size as missing; the rest say once, few, many or name a class of expanded clone.

15	NA	TRBV27	TRBD1	TRBJ2-7	TGTGCCAGCAGGGGACTTGGACAGGGGGCATTCGAGCAGTACTTC	CASRGLGQGAFEQYF
15	NA	TRBV27	NA	TRBJ2-1	TGTGCCAGCAGTTTATCCGTGGACAGCTACAATGAGCAGTTCTTC	CASSLSVDSYNEQFF
14	NA	TRBV27	NA	TRBJ1-2	TGTGCCAGCAGTCCACGACAGTGGGACTATGGCTACACCTTC	CASSPRQWDYGYTF
14	NA	TRBV7-8	NA	TRBJ2-1	TGTGCCAGCAGCCACCCCCATTTTGACAATGAGCAGTTCTTC	CASSHPHFDNEQFF
15	NA	TRBV7-3	TRBD2	TRBJ2-5	TGTGCCAGCAGCTTATTCCAGCGGGAACAAGAGACCCAGTACTTC	CASSLFQREQETQYF
15	once	TRBV9	TRBD2	TRBJ2-5	TGTGCCAGCAGCGTCGGGACTAGCGAGGCCGAGACCCAGTACTTC	CASSVGTSEAETQYF
12	NA	TRBV28	TRBD1	TRBJ2-7	TGTGCCAGCAGATCGATCGGGACAGGGTCGTACTTC	CASRSIGTGSYF
11	few	TRBV2	NA	TRBJ2-3	TGTGCCAGCGGACTTGGAGTGACGCAGTATTTT	CASGLGVTQYF
14	NA	TRBV7-2	NA	TRBJ2-3	TGTGCCAGCAGCGCCGGGTCCAGCAGAGATACGCAGTATTTT	CASSAGSSRDTQYF
14	NA	TRBV9	TRBD1	TRBJ2-7	TGTGCCAGCAGCGCCGGGACAGGGGGGTACGAGCAGTACTTC	CASSAGTGGYEQYF
14	NA	TRBV7-3	NA	TRBJ2-2	TGTGCCAGCAGCTCCCTCTTAGCGACCGGGGAGCTGTTTTTT	CASSSLLATGELFF
14	NA	TRBV5-1	TRBD1	TRBJ2-5	TGCGCCAGCAGCTTGACAGGGGGTGTGGAGACCCAGTACTTC	CASSLTGGVETQYF
16	once	TRBV7-6	NA	TRBJ2-3	TGTGCCAGCAGCTTAGTGAGGGGGGGATTGGTCGATACGCAGTATTTT	CASSLVRGGLVDTQYF
16	NA	TRBV2	TRBD1	TRBJ1-5	TGTGCCAGCAGTCGTCGGACAGGGGGCTTCAATCAGCCCCAGCATTTT	CASSRRTGGFNQPQHF
14	NA	TRBV4-1	NA	TRBJ2-6	TGCGCCAGCAGCCCCAGGGGCCTGGCCAACGTCCTGACTTTC	CASSPRGLANVLTF
13	NA	TRBV6-5	TRBD1	TRBJ1-1	TGTGCCAGCAGCCTTACCGGGACAGCTGAAGCTTTCTTT	CASSLTGTAEAFF
18	once	TRBV21-1	NA	TRBJ2-2	TGTGCCAGCAGCAAAGATTCGCCCGGGACGGCGGATGATGGGGAGCTGTTTTTT	CASSKDSPGTADDGELFF
11	NA	TRBV12-5	NA	TRBJ2-3	TGTGCTAGTGGTTTCATAGATACGCAGTATTTT	CASGFIDTQYF
12	once	TRBV25-1	NA	TRBJ2-5	TGTGCCAGCAGTGAATTGGTGGAGACCCAGTACTTC	CASSELVETQYF
16	NA	TRBV13	TRBD1	TRBJ2-7	TGTGCCAGCAGCCGGACAGGGATTGGGGATGGGTACGAGCAGTACTTC	CASSRTGIGDGYEQYF
17	NA	TRBV27	TRBD1	TRBJ1-6	TGTGCCAGCAGACCTAGGACAGGGAGCTCCTATAATTCACCCCTCCACTTT	CASRPRTGSSYNSPLHF
14	once	TRBV15	TRBD1	TRBJ2-1	TGTGCCACCAGCGTGCGCTTACAGGGGGGTGAGCAGTTCTTC	CATSVRLQGGEQFF
15	once	TRBV5-6	TRBD1	TRBJ2-5	TGTGCCAGCAGCTTGGCTCGCAGGGGGCAAGAGACCCAGTACTTC	CASSLARRGQETQYF
15	once	TRBV9	TRBD1	TRBJ2-7	TGTGCCAGCAGCCTCCGGGACAGGAGCTCCTACGAGCAGTACTTC	CASSLRDRSSYEQYF
15	NA	TRBV5-1	NA	TRBJ2-7	TGCGCCAGCAGCTTGGCGGCAGCAGGGTCCGACGAGCAGTACTTC	CASSLAAAGSDEQYF
16	NA	TRBV5-1	NA	TRBJ2-7	TGCGCCAGCAGCTTGTCCCCGTACAGTGGGGTTTGGGAGCAGTACTTC	CASSLSPYSGVWEQYF
9	NA	TRBV9	NA	TRBJ2-7	TGTGCCAGCAGCGTAGACCCGTGCTTC	CASSVDPCF
14	NA	TRBV18	TRBD1	TRBJ1-1	TGTGCCAGCTCACCACAGGGGGCAAGTACTGAAGCTTTCTTT	CASSPQGASTEAFF
11	few	TRBV20-1	NA	TRBJ2-3	TGCAGTGCTAGGGACGGAGTGGCGCAGTATTTT	CSARDGVAQYF
15	NA	TRBV5-8	NA	TRBJ2-1	TGTGCCAGCAGCAAGGGACGGAGCTCCTACAATGAGCAGTTCTTC	CASSKGRSSYNEQFF
13	NA	TRBV7-3	NA	TRBJ2-1	TGTGCCAGCAGCGCCATTGTTAGGGATGAGCAGTTCTTC	CASSAIVRDEQFF
14	NA	TRBV13	NA	TRBJ2-7	TGTGCCAGCAGCTCCGTCCTGGACAGTTACGAGCAGTACTTC	CASSSVLDSYEQYF
14	once	TRBV7-2	NA	TRBJ1-3	TGTGCCAGCAGGTTAAGTGGAGCTGGAAACACCATATATTTT	CASRLSGAGNTIYF
13	NA	TRBV6-5	NA	TRBJ1-4	TGTGCCAGCAGTTTGATCCTGGATGAAAAACTGTTTTTT	CASSLILDEKLFF
14	few	TRBV5-1	NA	TRBJ2-7	TGCGCCAGCAGCTTGGAAGTGAGCTCCTACGAGCAGTACTTC	CASSLEVSSYEQYF
15	NA	TRBV6-5	TRBD1	TRBJ1-2	TGTGCCAGCAGTTACGCGGGACAGGGGGCGGATGGCTACACCTTC	CASSYAGQGADGYTF
18	NA	TRBV11-3	NA	TRBJ1-1	TGTGCCAGCAGCTTAAGGAGGATGGGGGAACAGGGGAACACTGAAGCTTTCTTT	CASSLRRMGEQGNTEAFF
14	NA	TRBV10-2	TRBD1	TRBJ1-6	TGCGCCAGCAGTGACAGGGGGCGGGTTTCACCCCTCCACTTT	CASSDRGRVSPLHF
12	NA	TRBV4-1	NA	TRBJ1-5	TGCGCCAGCAGCCAGGGGCATCAGCCCCAGCATTTT	CASSQGHQPQHF
14	once	TRBV7-9	NA	TRBJ2-4	TGTGCCAGCAGCTCCCCCGGACAGAAAAACATTCAGTACTTC	CASSSPGQKNIQYF
14	once	TRBV9	NA	TRBJ2-7	TGTGCCAGCAGCGTTGACCCTAGCTCCTACGAGCAGTACTTC	CASSVDPSSYEQYF
17	few	TRBV28	TRBD2	TRBJ2-7	TGTGCCAGCAGTGGCACGGGACTAGCGGTACTAGGGCACGAGCAGTACTTC	CASSGTGLAVLGHEQYF
14	NA	TRBV5-1	NA	TRBJ2-7	TGCGCCAGCAGCTTTAAGGACACCTCCTACGAGCAGTACTTC	CASSFKDTSYEQYF
17	NA	TRBV6-1	TRBD1	TRBJ2-7	TGTGCCAGCAGTGAAGCGCGGCACCAGGGGGCGAAGTACGAGCAGTACTTC	CASSEARHQGAKYEQYF